This T cell receptor (beta chain) was retrieved from a study of beta chain features in type 1 diabetes (dated by TCRdb to 2017 to 2018). The study in broad terms: Mean age, gender distribution, total cell number and subset yield did not differ between patients and healthy donors. A total of around 100 million sorted cells were examined across all samples, and RNA yield correlated strongly with the number of cells per subset. The study compared the TCRB repertoires of sorted circulating CD4+ T cell subsets in recently diagnosed type 1 diabetes patients with those in matched healthy donors. Naive and central memory subsets were obtained from all 30 or so donors, but regulatory and stem cell-like memory subsets were isolated from only 8 patients and roughly 8 healthy donors.

All of the isolated RNA was reverse transcribed with the High Capacity cDNA Reverse Transcription Kit, so expressed TCRB transcripts were sequenced. Deep immunoSEQ sequencing was performed on naive, central memory and regulatory T cell samples, with an average of roughly 3.3 million total reads per sample. Sorted cells were lysed in RLT buffer, and RNA was extracted using DNase-treated RNeasy Micro or Mini kits according to cell number. Each cell subset was processed separately to prevent cross-contamination, with patient and healthy donor samples processed together. The immunoSEQ multiplex PCR was used to amplify TCRB sequences from cDNA, yielding 87-bp fragments that span the CDR3 region. Sequencing of the amplicons was performed on the Illumina HiSeq platform. The source study handled its data this way. PCR bias was corrected computationally using synthetic template baselines, and reads within Hamming distance 2 were collapsed, with unmergeable singletons discarded. Reads were aligned against IMGT so that V, D and J genes, CDR3 length and insertions or deletions at six rearrangement sites could be assigned. Within each subset, clonotype counts were normalized to sorted cell number, after which true diversity and Gini coefficients were computed with the tcR R package. The overlap coefficient, calculated on TCRB nucleotide sequences, was used to quantify repertoire sharing. Out-of-frame TCRB sequences from naive cells were analyzed to stand in for the pre-selection repertoire. Not all clones reach the TCRdb copy of this immuneACCESS table, which keeps in-frame sequences only. Checked studies attribute under half of the gap to unresolved V genes and leave the rest unexplained. The D gene and trimming were derived from the DNA, and the V and J assignments and clone size from that table. The sample yields around 400,000 clones; about 12% were counted once. The top ten constitute less than 0.02% of the sample.

Each donor gave one peripheral blood draw, approximately 100 mL on average, collected into heparinised tubes. A BD FACSAria II was used to sort naive, central memory, regulatory and stem cell-like memory CD4+ T cells with a panel that included CD45RO, CCR7, CD25, CD127, CD95 and CD27. Purity was above 98% for every sorted population. PBMCs were separated immediately by Lymphoprep density gradient centrifugation and were stained directly, without being cultured. So that batch effects would be minimized, each experiment stained and sorted samples in pairs, pairing one healthy donor with one patient. A remark on this clone: The target of this receptor is not known. Base qualities are missing; no much larger clone stands one base away.

Germline trimming: 4 bases from V, 4 bases from J; junction bases outside gene matches: 4. The germline V gene (reference sequence) gives CDR1 as LNHDA and CDR2 as SQIVND. Including cysteine and phenylalanine, the CDR3 has 14 amino acids. The kept DNA is CDR3 alone, 42 bases in frame from the first base. The paper as a whole reports these results and caveats: Patients with type 1 diabetes made fewer insertions and deleted more nucleotides at VDJ recombination sites, implying thymic rearrangement abnormalities. Naive, central memory and regulatory TCRB repertoires appeared to be more alike among patients than among healthy donors. Only small numbers of individuals were included in the HLA sub-analyses, which left unresolved whether HLA type had any influence on TCRB rearrangement. Sequencing cDNA rather than genomic DNA could over-represent highly expressing activated cells, although activation and CD3 levels did not differ between groups. PCR may preferentially amplify shorter templates, but because patient and control samples were amplified and corrected together, any resulting skew would affect both groups equally. In all four CD4+ subsets, TCRB CDR3 length was moderately but significantly shorter in type 1 diabetes patients.

Sequenced material: naive CD4+ T cells from blood. Explained via the paper, the cell subset or site label denotes: true naive CD4+ T cells. Here the chain combines TRBV19 and TRBJ2-3, with 8 junctional bases fitting TRBD2. The sequence came from a young man in good health. The DNA sequence is as follows: TGTGCCAGTAGTACCGGGGGGGCCGCAGATACGCAGTATTTT. Translation gives CASSTGGAADTQYF. Supplemented by the reference TRBV19 and TRBJ2-3 proteins around the CDR3, the complete variable domain is DGGITQSPKYLFRKEGQNVTLSCEQNLNHDAMYWYRQDPGQGLRLIYYSQIVNDFQKGDIAEGYSVSREKKESFPLTVTSAQKNPTAFYLCASSTGGAADTQYFGPGTRLTVL.